Sequencing of this T cell receptor (beta chain) was carried out in a study of blood T cells in healthy people across ages. Notes on the study in general: Total diversity from one million sequenced T cells was likely underestimated. Fewer expanded clones and more diversity marked long-lived versus aged donors.

Primers used in a second PCR of roughly 6 to 11 cycles were a sample-barcoded 5' primer and a J-beta primer mix. A 12-random-nucleotide template-switch adaptor tagged each cDNA molecule. TCRdb re-analysed the 5' RACE reads in MiXCR, keeping a single row per CDR3 protein. The sample consists of roughly 1,500,000 distinct CDR3 sequences, 30% to 40% of them appearing once. The table lists this clonotype with a few counts. Its target is unknown. Total RNA extraction produced at least 5.5 micrograms (per sample) for the study. Germline CDR1 reads SGHTA; CDR2 reads FQGTGA. Germline trimming cut 2 bases from V and 0 bases from J; bases unmatched to any gene: 7. The CDR3 spans 17 residues.

This TCR was recovered from a woman aged 25 to 45 in good health. The sample consisted of blood. The chain combines TRBV7-3 with TRBJ2-3; 8 bases are shared with TRBD2. The CDR3 spells CASSLGTSGSSTDTQYF. In DNA form, the CDR3 reads TGTGCCAGCAGCTTAGGAACTAGCGGATCTAGCACAGATACGCAGTATTTT. The complete variable domain, with remaining parts taken from reference TRBV7-3 and TRBJ2-3, reads GAGVSQTPSNKVTEKGKYVELRCDPISGHTALYWYRQSLGQGPEFLIYFQGTGAADDSGLPNDRFFAVRPEGSVSTLKIQRTERGDSAVYLCASSLGTSGSSTDTQYFGPGTRLTVL.